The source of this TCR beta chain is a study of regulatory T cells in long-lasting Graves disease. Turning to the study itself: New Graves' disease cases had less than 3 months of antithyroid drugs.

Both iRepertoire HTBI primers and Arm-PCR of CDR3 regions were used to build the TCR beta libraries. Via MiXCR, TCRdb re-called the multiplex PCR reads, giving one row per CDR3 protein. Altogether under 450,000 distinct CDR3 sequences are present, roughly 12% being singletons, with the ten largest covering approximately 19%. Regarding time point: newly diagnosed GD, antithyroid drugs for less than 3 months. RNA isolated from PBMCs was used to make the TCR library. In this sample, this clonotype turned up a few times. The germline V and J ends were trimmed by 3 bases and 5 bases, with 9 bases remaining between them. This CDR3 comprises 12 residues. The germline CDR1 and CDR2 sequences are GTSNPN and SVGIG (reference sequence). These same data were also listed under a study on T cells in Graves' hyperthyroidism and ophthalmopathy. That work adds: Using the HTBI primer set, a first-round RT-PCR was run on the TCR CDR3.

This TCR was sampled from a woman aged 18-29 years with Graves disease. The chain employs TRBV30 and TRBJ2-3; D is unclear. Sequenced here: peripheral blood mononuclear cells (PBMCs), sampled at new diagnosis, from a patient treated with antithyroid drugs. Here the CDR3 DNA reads TGTGCCTGGAGCGCGATTGGAGATACGCAGTATTTT. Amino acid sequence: CAWSAIGDTQYF.